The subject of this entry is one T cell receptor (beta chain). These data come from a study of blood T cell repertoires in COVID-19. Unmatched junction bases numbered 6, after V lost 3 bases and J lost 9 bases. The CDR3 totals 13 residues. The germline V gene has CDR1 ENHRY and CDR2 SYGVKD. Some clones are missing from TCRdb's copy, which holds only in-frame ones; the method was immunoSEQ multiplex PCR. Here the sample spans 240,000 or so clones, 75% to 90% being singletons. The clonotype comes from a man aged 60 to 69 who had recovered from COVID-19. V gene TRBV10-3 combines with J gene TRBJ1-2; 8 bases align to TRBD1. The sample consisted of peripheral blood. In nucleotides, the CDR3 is TGTGCCATCAGTGAAGGACAGGGTACGCGCTACACCTTC. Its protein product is CAISEGQGTRYTF.